This T cell receptor beta chain was observed in a study of blood T cell repertoires in COVID-19. In the study overall: From T cells, B-cell-depleted T cells, or PBMCs came the material, which was cDNA or gDNA.

Original data processing: It was from reference gene primer amplification that nucleated cell counts were estimated. Repertoires were generated with immunoSEQ multiplex PCR, while TCRdb's copy carries only in-frame clones and drops some. That table gives V, J and clone size, and the DNA gave D and trimming. Of fewer than 70,000 clones listed, 86% are singletons. It was during active infection that Seattle patients were enrolled and then longitudinally followed. Trimming pared 10 bases from V and 6 bases from J, leaving 18 bases between. The CDR3 loop spans 13 amino acids. Germline V gene sequence: CDR1 LNHDA, CDR2 SQIVND (reference sequence).

The source is a man between 40 and 49 years old with COVID-19, enrolled during active disease. The sequencing sample was made of peripheral blood. This rearrangement joins TRBV19 to TRBJ1-2; D is possibly TRBD1 (5 bases). The CDR3 region has the DNA TGTGCCACCCTTGACAGTACCGTCCATGGCTACACCTTC. As protein: CATLDSTVHGYTF. Full variable domain (rest looked up from reference TRBV19 and TRBJ1-2): DGGITQSPKYLFRKEGQNVTLSCEQNLNHDAMYWYRQDPGQGLRLIYYSQIVNDFQKGDIAEGYSVSREKKESFPLTVTSAQKNPTAFYLCATLDSTVHGYTFGSGTRLTVV.